This T cell receptor beta chain was captured by sequencing in a study of T cell responses to AZD1222 COVID-19 vaccine. CDR3 length: 18 amino acids. Germline lookup yields CDR1 SGHRS and CDR2 YFSETQ. Trimming shortened V by 1 base and J by 2 bases, and 21 bases separated the two germline ends. The repertoire was sequenced with immunoSEQ multiplex PCR; TCRdb's copy has only in-frame clones and lacks some. The sample contains around 130,000 clones, roughly 93% of which appear only once. The material was peripheral blood, obtained on day 0 of AZD1222 vaccination. The receptor's source is an adult in good health. The genes are TRBV5-1 and TRBJ1-1, with D perhaps matching TRBD1 (6 bases). The CDR3 DNA follows: TGCGCCAGCAGCTTGAAGTTCACTGGACAGCAGATTAACACTGAAGCTTTCTTT. Residues: CASSLKFTGQQINTEAFF.